This T cell receptor (beta chain) was profiled in a study of blood T cell repertoires in COVID-19. At the level of the study: Sites in the United States, Italy and Spain provided acute and convalescent COVID-19 samples. The cDNA or gDNA used as material had been derived from T cells, B-cell-depleted T cells, or PBMCs.

Authors' processing steps: Quantification of nucleated cells was approximated via reference gene primer amplification. Only in-frame clones appear in the TCRdb table, and some are missing; sequencing was by immunoSEQ multiplex PCR. That table is the source of V, J and clone size, and D and trimming were worked out from the DNA. This sample has about 220,000 clones, with roughly 90% found just once. With V trimmed by 2 bases and J by 5 bases, 2 bases remained unmatched. There are 14 residues in the CDR3. In germline, CDR1 is ENHRY, CDR2 SYGVKD. Source material: peripheral blood. This clonotype was obtained from a man aged 30-40 years who had recovered from COVID-19. This chain connects TRBV10-3 to TRBJ2-2; TRBD1 aligns across 7 bases. The CDR3 region has the DNA TGTGCCATCAGTGAGACAGGGGTGACCGGGGAGCTGTTTTTT. This sequence encodes CAISETGVTGELFF.